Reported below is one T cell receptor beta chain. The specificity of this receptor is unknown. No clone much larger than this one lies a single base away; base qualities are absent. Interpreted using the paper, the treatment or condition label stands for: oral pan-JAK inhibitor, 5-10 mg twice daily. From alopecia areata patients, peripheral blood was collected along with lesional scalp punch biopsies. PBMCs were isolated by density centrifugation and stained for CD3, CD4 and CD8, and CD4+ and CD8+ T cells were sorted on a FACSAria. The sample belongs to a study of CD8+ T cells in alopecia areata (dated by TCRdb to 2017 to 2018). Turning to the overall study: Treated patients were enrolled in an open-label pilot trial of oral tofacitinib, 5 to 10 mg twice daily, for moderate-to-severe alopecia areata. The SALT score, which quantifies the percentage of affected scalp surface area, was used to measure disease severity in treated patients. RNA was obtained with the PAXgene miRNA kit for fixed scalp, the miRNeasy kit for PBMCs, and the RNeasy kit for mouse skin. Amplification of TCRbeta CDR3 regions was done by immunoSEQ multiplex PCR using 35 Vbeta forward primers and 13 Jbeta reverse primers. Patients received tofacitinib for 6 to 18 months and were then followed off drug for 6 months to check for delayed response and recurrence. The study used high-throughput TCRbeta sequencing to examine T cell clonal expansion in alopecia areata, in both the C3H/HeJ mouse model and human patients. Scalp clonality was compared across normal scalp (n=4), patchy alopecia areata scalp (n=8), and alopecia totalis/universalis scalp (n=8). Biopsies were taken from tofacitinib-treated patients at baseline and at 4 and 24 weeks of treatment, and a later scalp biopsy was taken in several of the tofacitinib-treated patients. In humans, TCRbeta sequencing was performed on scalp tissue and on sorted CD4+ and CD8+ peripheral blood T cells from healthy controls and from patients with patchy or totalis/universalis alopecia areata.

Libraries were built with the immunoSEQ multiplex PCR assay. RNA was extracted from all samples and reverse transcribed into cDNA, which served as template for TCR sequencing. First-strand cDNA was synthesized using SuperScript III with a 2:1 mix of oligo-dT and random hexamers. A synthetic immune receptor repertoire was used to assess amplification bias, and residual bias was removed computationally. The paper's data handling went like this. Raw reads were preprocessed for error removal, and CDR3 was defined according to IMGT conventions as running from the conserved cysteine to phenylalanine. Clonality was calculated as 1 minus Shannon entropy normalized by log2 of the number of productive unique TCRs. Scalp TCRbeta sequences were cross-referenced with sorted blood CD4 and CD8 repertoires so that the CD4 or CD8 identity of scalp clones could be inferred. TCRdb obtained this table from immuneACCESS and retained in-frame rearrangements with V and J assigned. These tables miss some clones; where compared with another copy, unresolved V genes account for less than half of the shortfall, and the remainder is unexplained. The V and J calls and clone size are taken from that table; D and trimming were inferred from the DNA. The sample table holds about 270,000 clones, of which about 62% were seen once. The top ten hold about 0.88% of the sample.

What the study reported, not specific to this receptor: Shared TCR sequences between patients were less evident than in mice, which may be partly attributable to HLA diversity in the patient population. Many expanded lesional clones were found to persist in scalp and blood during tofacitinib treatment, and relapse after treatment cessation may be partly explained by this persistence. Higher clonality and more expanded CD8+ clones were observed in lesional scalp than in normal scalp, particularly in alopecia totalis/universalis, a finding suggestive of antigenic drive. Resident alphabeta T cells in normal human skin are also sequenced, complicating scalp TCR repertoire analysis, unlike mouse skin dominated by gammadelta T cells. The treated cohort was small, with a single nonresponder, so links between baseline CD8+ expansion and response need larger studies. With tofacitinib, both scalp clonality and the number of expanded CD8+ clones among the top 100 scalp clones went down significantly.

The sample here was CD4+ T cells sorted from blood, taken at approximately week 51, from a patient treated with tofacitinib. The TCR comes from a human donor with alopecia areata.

The sequenced DNA is TGCAGCGTTGGAGGGGGCGGTGGTGGCTACACCTTC. Translated, this is CSVGGGGGGYTF. This chain is built from TRBV29-1 and TRBJ1-2; 7 middle bases align to TRBD1. Clipping removes 4 bases from V and 7 bases from J, with 6 as the unmatched junction base count. The CDR3 covers 12 residues, taking in both the cysteine and the phenylalanine. The entry retains the CDR3 DNA only, 36 bases that are in frame from base 1. As encoded in the germline V gene, CDR1 is SQVTM while CDR2 is ANQGSEA. Joined to the reference TRBV29-1 and TRBJ1-2 proteins, this CDR3 gives the full variable domain: SAVISQKPSRDICQRGTSLTIQCQVDSQVTMMFWYRQQPGQSLTLIATANQGSEATYESGFVIDKFPISRPNLTFSTLTVSNMSPEDSSIYLCSVGGGGGGYTFGSGTRLTVV.